The subject of this entry is one T cell receptor beta chain. Its antigen is as yet unknown. 2 million unsorted PBMCs were stored in RNAlater at -80 °C before RNA extraction. V was pared by 3 bases and J by 0 bases, with 3 bases of the junction left unmatched. CDR3 size: 17 residues. Germline loops: CDR1 MNHEY, CDR2 SMNVEV (reference sequence). The sample belongs to a study of neurological immune-mediated disorders. Broader study findings: The phylogenetic placement of 18 of 34 multiple sclerosis patients' repertoires in one related-CDR3 cluster constitutes a possible signature. TCR-beta repertoires seemed private in all groups, with no expanded CDR3 amino acid sequences shared.

Template-switch 5'RACE cDNA synthesis added a 10-nucleotide unique molecular identifier. TCRdb re-analysed the 5' RACE reads in MiXCR, keeping a single row per CDR3 protein. The sample has 20,000 to 30,000 distinct CDR3 sequences, 2.5% seen once. The gene calls are TRBV27 and TRBJ2-6; 9 bases are a match to TRBD2. Sequencing was done on a sample of PBMCs. This TCR was sampled from a woman aged 45 to 65 with multiple sclerosis. CDR3 coding DNA: TGTGCCAGCAGTTTCCGACTAGCGGTCTCTGGGGCCAACGTCCTGACTTTC. Translated: CASSFRLAVSGANVLTF.